Listed here are 22 T cell receptor beta chains from one sample, sequenced in a study of cytomegalovirus exposure and HLA in healthy donors. PCR primers comprised 60 Vbeta and 13 Jbeta primers. Assay: immunoSEQ multiplex PCR; the TCRdb copy retains only in-frame clones and omits some. This sample carries some 180,000 clones, about 77% of them seen once, and the ten largest clones take 2% to 2.5%. The source material was PBMCs. The receptors here all came from a woman in her 30s in good health and CMV-seropositive.

The CDR3 nucleotides are TGTGCCAGCAGTTTATCCCCAGGGGGCGATGGCTACACCTTC. Encoded protein: CASSLSPGGDGYTF. The chain combines TRBV28 with TRBJ1-2, with TRBD1 identical over 8 bases. The CDR3 loop spans 14 amino acids. Trimming cost V 1 base and J 6 bases; bases outside gene matches: 4. Germline loops: CDR1 MDHEN, CDR2 SYDVKM.

V and J are TRBV4-1 and TRBJ1-5, with TRBD1 matching over 7 bases. Germline loops: CDR1 MGHRA, CDR2 YSYEKL. The CDR3 is 15 amino acids. V lost 4 bases, J lost 4 bases, and 7 bases stayed unmatched. Here the CDR3 DNA reads TGCGCCAGCAGCCGGCTAGACAGGGTAAATCAGCCCCAGCATTTT. Translated, it gives CASSRLDRVNQPQHF.

This clone was picked up one time. The chain recombines TRBV2 with TRBJ2-7; 11 bases map to TRBD1. This CDR3 contains 16 residues. Losses at the gene ends were 6 bases for V and 1 base for J; bases not matched to a gene: 8. Germline CDR1 is SNHLY and CDR2 is FYNNEI. CDR3 nucleotides: TGTGCCAGCAGCTACGGCGGGACAGGGGGTTCCTACGAGCAGTACTTC. Protein: CASSYGGTGGSYEQYF.

The rearrangement joins TRBV25-1 to TRBJ2-1, with no clear D. The CDR3 extends over 14 amino acids. V was shortened by 1 base and J by 7 bases, with 11 bases between the two germline ends. CDR1 and CDR2 from the germline V gene are MGHDK and SYGVNS. The CDR3 bases are TGTGCCAGCAGTGAATCCCCTTCAGATAATGAGCAGTTCTTC. It encodes CASSESPSDNEQFF. Full variable domain (rest looked up from reference TRBV25-1 and TRBJ2-1): EADIYQTPRYLVIGTGKKITLECSQTMGHDKMYWYQQDPGMELHLIHYSYGVNSTEKGDLSSESTVSRIRTEHFPLTLESARPSHTSQYLCASSESPSDNEQFFGPGTRLTVL.

This clone came up a few times. The V gene is TRBV21-1, the J gene TRBJ1-2. TRBV21-1 is noted as a pseudogene. This CDR3 is 13 amino acids long. The CDR3 is CASLRGGTYGYTF. The CDR3 DNA reads TGTGCCAGCCTCCGGGGAGGTACTTATGGCTACACCTTC.

Turning to this clone: The sample holds other DNA sequences that translate to the same CDR3. The chain is built from TRBV18 and TRBJ2-1; the D gene is possibly TRBD2 (5 bases). Trimming removed 0 bases at V and 0 bases at J, with 6 bases between. From germline, CDR1 is KGHSH and CDR2 LQKENI. The CDR3 contains 15 residues. The CDR3 here is CASSPPGSSYNEQFF. In DNA, the CDR3 is TGTGCCAGCTCACCACCGGGGAGCTCCTACAATGAGCAGTTCTTC.

The CDR3 sequence: CASSQDRERGVYNEQFF. In DNA, the CDR3 is TGTGCCAGCAGCCAAGATAGGGAGCGGGGGGTCTACAATGAGCAGTTCTTC. The V call is TRBV4-2, the J call TRBJ2-1; 9 positions match TRBD2. The length of the CDR3 is 17 residues. Per germline, CDR1 LGHNA and CDR2 YNFKEQ. The junction had 6 bases not matched to a gene; V was cut back by 0 bases and J by 3 bases.

CDR3 amino acids: CASSLQGQGFYEQYF. The CDR3 coding sequence is TGTGCCAGCAGCTTACAGGGACAGGGGTTTTACGAGCAGTACTTC. This chain connects TRBV7-9 to TRBJ2-7, with 10 bases fitting TRBD1. CDR1 is SEHNR, CDR2 FQNEAQ, per germline (reference sequence). V dropped 2 bases and J dropped 4; count of bases not matched to a gene: 5. CDR3 length: 15 residues.

The chain joins TRBV5-4 to TRBJ2-3, with 8 positions matching TRBD2. This CDR3 is built from 17 residues. Trimming at V came to 5 bases and at J to 3 bases, leaving 14 bases not matched to a gene. Germline values: CDR1 SGHNT, CDR2 YYREEE (reference sequence). CDR3 in DNA: TGTGCCAGCAGGTTGACGGCGGGGGGCGGACCGACAGATACGCAGTATTTT. Translated, it gives CASRLTAGGGPTDTQYF. Together with reference TRBV5-4 and TRBJ2-3, the CDR3 gives the full variable domain: ETGVTQSPTHLIKTRGQQVTLRCSSQSGHNTVSWYQQALGQGPQFIFQYYREEENGRGNFPPRFSGLQFPNYSSELNVNALELDDSALYLCASRLTAGGGPTDTQYFGPGTRLTVL.

This clone has a handful of counts. The chain recombines TRBV27 with TRBJ1-5; possible D gene TRBD1, 6 bases. Germline V gene data show CDR1 as MNHEY and CDR2 as SMNVEV (reference sequence). With 8 bases removed from V and 0 bases from J, the gap between germline ends came to 11 bases. The CDR3 spans 14 residues. In DNA, the CDR3 is TGTGCCAGCGCGGACAGTTATAGCAATCAGCCCCAGCATTTT. It encodes CASADSYSNQPQHF.

The chain combines TRBV18 with TRBJ1-5; 9 nucleotides align to TRBD1. The CDR3 is made up of 15 amino acids. Per germline, CDR1 KGHSH and CDR2 LQKENI. The trim removed 6 bases at V and 5 bases at J, leaving 8 bases unmatched. The CDR3 sequence: CASSSYRGPDQPQHF. The CDR3 DNA sequence: TGTGCCAGCTCGTCATACAGGGGGCCTGATCAGCCCCAGCATTTT.

In DNA, the CDR3 is TGTGCCAGCTCACCATACGACGCTAGCTCTGGAAACACCATATATTTT. Encoded protein: CASSPYDASSGNTIYF. The chain carries TRBV18 and TRBJ1-3; D remains unclear. Trimming took 2 bases from V and 0 from J, leaving 11 bases between them. CDR3 length equals 16 residues. In germline, CDR1 is KGHSH, CDR2 LQKENI.

The chain has TRBV2 and TRBJ1-2; no definite D call. Germline CDR1 and CDR2: SNHLY and FYNNEI. The CDR3 is 14 residues long. Deletions cut 6 bases from V and 4 bases from J, with 15 bases between. CDR3 sequence (DNA): TGTGCCAGCAGGGGCTCCAGCTCCACCTATGGCTACACCTTC. It is translated as CASRGSSSTYGYTF.

CDR3 loop: CASGSGTGSGYTF. The CDR3 nucleotides read TGTGCCAGCGGGAGCGGGACAGGGTCCGGCTACACCTTC. This chain joins TRBV6-5 and TRBJ1-2, with 9 bases that match TRBD1. This CDR3 comprises 13 residues. Germline V lookup: CDR1 MNHEY, CDR2 SVGAGI. V shed 8 bases and J 8 bases; nucleotides not matched to a gene: 9.

In DNA, the CDR3 is TGTGCCAGCAGTTTTCCCGACGGGTTACCTGGAAACACCATATATTTT. Its translation: CASSFPDGLPGNTIYF. The chain recombines TRBV28 with TRBJ1-3, with D unclear. CDR1 MDHEN and CDR2 SYDVKM come from the germline V gene. This CDR3 is 16 amino acids long. V dropped 3 bases and J dropped 2 bases, with 14 bases sitting between them.

This chain uses TRBV11-3 with TRBJ2-3, with 9 bases identical to TRBD2. There are 14 residues in the CDR3. Germline loops: CDR1 SGHNT, CDR2 YENEEA. Unmatched junction bases numbered 4, after V lost 4 bases and J lost 5 bases. The CDR3 DNA is TGTGCCAGCAGCTCGGCGCGGGGGGGAGATACGCAGTATTTT. Protein sequence: CASSSARGGDTQYF.

The CDR3 DNA is TGTGCCAGCATGGGACAGGCGGGAACTGGAAACACCATATATTTT. Its translation: CASMGQAGTGNTIYF. The chain recombines TRBV2 with TRBJ1-3, with 8 positions matching TRBD1. Looked up from germline, CDR1 is SNHLY and CDR2 is FYNNEI. The CDR3 has 15 amino acids. J gave up 2 bases and V 7 bases, and 7 bases lay outside the gene matches.

The rearrangement links TRBV7-9 to TRBJ1-2; TRBD1 aligns across 7 bases. Germline-derived CDR1 and CDR2 are SEHNR and FQNEAQ (reference sequence). The length of the CDR3 is 13 residues. Germline trimming cut 10 bases from V and 4 bases from J; bases unmatched to any gene: 9. CDR3 in amino acids: CAIFGQATYGYTF. DNA of the CDR3: TGTGCCATATTCGGACAGGCGACCTATGGCTACACCTTC.

V usage is TRBV7-9 and J usage is TRBJ2-1; no firm D call. From germline, CDR1 is SEHNR and CDR2 FQNEAQ (reference sequence). V lost 5 bases and J 7 bases, leaving 3 bases between the germline ends. The CDR3 extends over 10 amino acids. DNA of the CDR3: TGTGCCAGCAGCCATAATGAGCAGTTCTTC. Protein: CASSHNEQFF.

This chain uses TRBV18 with TRBJ2-3; D might be TRBD2 (5 bases). The CDR3 spans 17 residues. Between the trimmed V and J ends, which lost 4 bases and 2 bases, there was a span of 19 bases. Germline-derived CDR1 and CDR2 are KGHSH and LQKENI. The chain's CDR3 is CASSLRGWAEVTDTQYF. For the CDR3, the DNA is TGTGCCAGCTCACTCCGAGGTTGGGCGGAGGTCACAGATACGCAGTATTTT.

This clone was observed a few times. CDR3 residues: CASSVVGTQSYNEQFF. CDR3 bases: TGTGCCAGCAGCGTAGTGGGCACCCAGTCCTACAATGAGCAGTTCTTC. V and J are TRBV9 and TRBJ2-1; no firm D call. The V and J ends lost 0 bases and 1 base respectively, with 11 bases between them. Germline loops: CDR1 SGDLS, CDR2 YYNGEE. CDR3 length: 16 amino acids. Drawing the rest from reference TRBV9 and TRBJ2-1, the complete variable domain is DSGVTQTPKHLITATGQRVTLRCSPRSGDLSVYWYQQSLDQGLQFLIQYYNGEERAKGNILERFSAQQFPDLHSELNLSSLELGDSALYFCASSVVGTQSYNEQFFGPGTRLTVL.

The gene calls are TRBV11-3 and TRBJ2-7, with a tentative D call TRBD2 (6 bases). V was pared by 1 base and J by 2 bases, with 12 bases between. Germline V lookup: CDR1 SGHNT, CDR2 YENEEA. The CDR3 is 15 amino acids. The CDR3 here is CASSLAGSGAYEQYF. CDR3 bases: TGTGCCAGCAGCTTAGCAGGGTCGGGGGCCTACGAGCAGTACTTC.